This T cell receptor (beta chain) was recorded in a study of chemoradiotherapy in HPV16-positive cancers. Study background: Functional T-cell assays on a couple of HPV16-positive patients' cells defined candidate HPV-specific clones and common TCR motifs.

Points on this clone: Its antigen is not identified.

Trimming shortened V by 7 bases and J by 3 bases, and 16 bases separated the two germline ends. The CDR3 has 16 amino acids. Germline lookup yields CDR1 SGHTA and CDR2 FQGNSA. Findings and limits, study-wide: Non-HPV-specific T cells did not expand in tumors during treatment, whereas candidate HPV-specific clones and E7-related motifs did. HPV-responsive T-cell expansion during chemoradiotherapy was linked to improved recurrence-free survival in HPV16-positive patients.

Method: immunoSEQ multiplex PCR; TCRdb's copy keeps in-frame clones and lacks some. This sample has around 25,000 clones, with roughly 92% found just once. This sequence originates from a human donor with HPV-associated anogenital cancer. This chain connects TRBV7-2 to TRBJ1-6; D might be TRBD1 (6 bases). Sequenced here: blood, sampled from a patient who underwent chemoradiotherapy. This CDR3 reads CASTLKTGYYNSPLHF. DNA for the CDR3: TGTGCCAGCACCTTGAAGACAGGCTACTATAATTCACCCCTCCACTTT.